The 4 T cell receptor beta chains presented below share a single source sample, sequenced in a study of early T cells in non-severe SARS-CoV-2 infection. A single record per CDR3 protein comes from TCRdb applying MiXCR to the 5' RACE reads. The sample lists around 84,000 distinct CDR3 sequences; 9% to 13% were seen once. Sequenced input: whole blood. The receptors were gathered from an adult who was a healthcare worker with PCR-confirmed SARS-CoV-2 infection or an uninfected control (not recorded which).

The chain combines TRBV5-1 with TRBJ2-7; D is perhaps TRBD1 (7 bases). CDR1 is SGHRS and CDR2 is YFSETQ in the germline V gene. Between the trimmed V and J ends, which lost 7 bases and 6 bases, there was a span of 23 bases. The CDR3 consists of 15 residues. The CDR3 loop reads CASYQVRDSPVEQYF. CDR3 bases: TGCGCCAGCTATCAAGTGCGGGACAGCCCAGTCGAGCAGTACTTC.

This clonotype was detected a few times. The chain carries TRBV4-2 and TRBJ2-6, with D possibly being TRBD1 or TRBD2 (5 bases each). The V end was cut by 4 bases, the J end by 0 bases, with 22 bases between. There are 20 residues in the CDR3. CDR1 is LGHNA and CDR2 is YNFKEQ in the germline V gene. The CDR3: CASSPGVGRTSSSGANVLTF. As DNA, the CDR3 is TGTGCCAGCAGCCCCGGGGTGGGGCGAACCTCAAGCTCTGGGGCCAACGTCCTGACTTTC.

This clonotype was recorded many times. The chain combines TRBV7-3 with TRBJ2-2, with a possible D match to TRBD1 (6 bases). Per germline, CDR1 SGHTA and CDR2 FQGTGA. The germline V and J ends were trimmed by 5 bases and 4 bases, with 8 bases remaining between them. The CDR3 has 13 residues. The CDR3 sequence: CASSRGGTGELFF. CDR3 in DNA: TGTGCCAGCAGCCGAGGGGGCACCGGGGAGCTGTTTTTT. Looking up the rest from reference TRBV7-3 and TRBJ2-2 gives the full variable domain: GAGVSQTPSNKVTEKGKYVELRCDPISGHTALYWYRQSLGQGPEFLIYFQGTGAADDSGLPNDRFFAVRPEGSVSTLKIQRTERGDSAVYLCASSRGGTGELFFGEGSRLTVL.

This clonotype was seen ten or more times. V usage is TRBV29-1 and J usage is TRBJ2-1, with 8 bases identical to TRBD2. Losses at the gene ends were 7 bases for V and 12 bases for J; bases not matched to a gene: 11. The CDR3 spans 12 residues. From germline, CDR1 is SQVTM and CDR2 ANQGSEA. CDR3 amino acids: CSGTGGPERQFF. CDR3 nucleotides: TGCAGCGGGACGGGAGGGCCGGAAAGGCAGTTCTTC.